The 23 T cell receptor beta chains reported below all come from one sample, sequenced in a study of T cells in localized non-small cell lung cancer. The repertoire was sequenced with immunoSEQ multiplex PCR; TCRdb's copy has only in-frame clones and lacks some. The sample shows over 1,000 clones, approximately 30% of them seen only once. Sequencing was performed on lung tumor tissue, taken before any cancer treatment. These TCRs come from a female donor over 55 with stage III squamous cell lung carcinoma.

The V call is TRBV11-3, the J call TRBJ2-7; TRBD2 matches at 7 bases. Germline lookup yields CDR1 SGHNT and CDR2 YENEEA. V lost 5 bases and J lost 2; bases outside the gene matches: 9. The CDR3 loop spans 15 amino acids. The CDR3 DNA follows: TGTGCCAGCAGCCAGGAACTAGCGAGGGCCTACGAGCAGTACTTC. Amino acids: CASSQELARAYEQYF.

This sequence joins TRBV9 and TRBJ1-1; D not resolved. Trimming took off 5 bases at V and 5 bases at J, with 10 bases between the two ends. Germline CDR1 and CDR2: SGDLS and YYNGEE. This CDR3 comprises 12 residues. CDR3 DNA sequence: TGTGCCAGCAGTCCACGAACGACTGAAGCTTTCTTT. This sequence encodes CASSPRTTEAFF. The entire variable domain, with the rest obtained from reference TRBV9 and TRBJ1-1, is as follows: DSGVTQTPKHLITATGQRVTLRCSPRSGDLSVYWYQQSLDQGLQFLIQYYNGEERAKGNILERFSAQQFPDLHSELNLSSLELGDSALYFCASSPRTTEAFFGQGTRLTVV.

V is TRBV19 and J is TRBJ1-1, with D possibly TRBD1 on 5 matching bases. V lost 3 bases and J lost 5, with 10 bases in between. The CDR3 totals 13 residues. Germline V CDR1 and CDR2: LNHDA, SQIVND (reference sequence). CDR3 in amino acids: CASSIRGGTEAFF. The DNA for the CDR3 is TGTGCCAGTAGTATCCGGGGCGGGACTGAAGCTTTCTTT.

The table lists this clone with a few counts. The chain couples TRBV11-3 to TRBJ2-5; 9 nucleotides line up with TRBD2. CDR1 is SGHNT and CDR2 is YENEEA in the germline V gene. J gave up 5 bases and V 3 bases, and 4 bases lay outside the gene matches. The CDR3 has 14 amino acids. The CDR3 coding sequence is TGTGCCAGCAGCTTCAACAGCGGGGGGGAGACCCAGTACTTC. Translated, it gives CASSFNSGGETQYF.

The V and J genes are TRBV28 and TRBJ2-4; perhaps TRBD1 as D (5 bases). The germline CDR1 and CDR2 sequences are MDHEN and SYDVKM. The CDR3 is 15 amino acids. Trimming took 5 bases from V and 1 from J, leaving 12 bases between them. CDR3 DNA sequence: TGTGCCAGCAGTGACCAGGGTGCGGCCAAAAACATTCAGTACTTC. Translating gives CASSDQGAAKNIQYF.

The sample holds a few counts of this clone. The chain uses TRBV19 and TRBJ1-4, with D perhaps TRBD1 (6 bases). The germline gives CDR1 LNHDA, CDR2 SQIVND (reference sequence). The V end lost 3 bases, the J end lost 2 bases, and 10 bases lay between the germline ends. The CDR3 length is 15 residues. CDR3 sequence: CASSIYRVTNEKLFF. CDR3 DNA: TGTGCCAGTAGTATCTACAGGGTGACTAATGAAAAACTGTTTTTT.

This clone was seen only a few times. V usage is TRBV11-3 and J usage is TRBJ1-1; TRBD1 agrees at 11 bases. The CDR3 consists of 15 residues. Germline CDR1 SGHNT, CDR2 YENEEA. Trimming cost V 3 bases and J 5 bases; bases outside gene matches: 5. The CDR3 spells CASSLWGTGGTEAFF. In nucleotides, the CDR3 is TGTGCCAGCAGCTTGTGGGGGACAGGGGGAACTGAAGCTTTCTTT.

In this sample, this clone turned up a few times. CDR3 bases: TGTGCCAGCAGTGCAAGACTAGCGGGGGGGCCGAGGGGCACAGATACGCAGTATTTT. Its translation: CASSARLAGGPRGTDTQYF. The chain employs TRBV6-8 and TRBJ2-3; TRBD2 matches 14 bases. The CDR3 is made up of 19 amino acids. CDR1 is MNHGY, CDR2 SAAAGT, per germline. The trim removed 5 bases at V and 1 base at J, leaving 11 bases unmatched.

The chain employs TRBV30 and TRBJ2-5; D is uncertain. Germline CDR1 reads GTSNPN; CDR2 reads SVGIG (reference sequence). V lost 2 bases and J 3 bases, leaving 7 bases between the germline ends. There are 12 residues in the CDR3. CDR3 loop: CAWSFTEETQYF. The CDR3 bases are TGTGCCTGGAGTTTTACAGAAGAGACCCAGTACTTC.

This chain links TRBV6-8 with TRBJ2-1; 14 bases are a match to TRBD2. Germline CDR1 and CDR2: MNHGY and SAAAGT. V dropped 10 bases and J dropped 7; count of bases not matched to a gene: 6. This CDR3 is built from 14 residues. The CDR3 is CATRLAGGWNEQFF. The DNA of the CDR3 is TGTGCCACCAGACTAGCGGGGGGGTGGAATGAGCAGTTCTTC.

This clone has a handful of counts. CDR3 coding DNA: TGTGCCATCAGTGAGGGTTTAGGGTACGTCTACGAGCAGTACTTC. Translation: CAISEGLGYVYEQYF. The chain has TRBV10-3 and TRBJ2-7; D is ambiguous. V lost 2 bases, J lost 3 bases, and 14 bases lay in between. The length of the CDR3 is 15 residues. CDR1 ENHRY and CDR2 SYGVKD come from the germline V gene.

V gene TRBV11-3 combines with J gene TRBJ2-5; D is perhaps TRBD1 (5 bases). Germline loops: CDR1 SGHNT, CDR2 YENEEA. The ends were cut back, 5 bases at V and 0 bases at J, with 13 bases in the middle. The CDR3 contains 15 residues. The CDR3 protein is CASSTRTLYQETQYF. Written as DNA, the CDR3 is TGTGCCAGCAGCACGAGGACACTTTACCAAGAGACCCAGTACTTC. Together with reference TRBV11-3 and TRBJ2-5, the CDR3 gives the full variable domain: EAGVVQSPRYKIIEKKQPVAFWCNPISGHNTLYWYLQNLGQGPELLIRYENEEAVDDSQLPKDRFSAERLKGVDSTLKIQPAELGDSAVYLCASSTRTLYQETQYFGPGTRLLVL.

The chain has TRBV11-3 and TRBJ2-3; D is perhaps TRBD1 (5 bases). CDR1 and CDR2 from the germline V gene are SGHNT and YENEEA. CDR3 length: 16 amino acids. V was shortened by 1 base and J by 4 bases, with 15 bases between the two germline ends. CDR3 in amino acids: CASSLVQGHGADTQYF. As DNA, the CDR3 is TGTGCCAGCAGCTTAGTCCAGGGCCACGGCGCAGATACGCAGTATTTT.

J is TRBJ1-2 and V is TRBV14; D is unclear. The CDR3 is 13 amino acids. Trimming cost V 2 bases and J 3 bases, with 7 bases left between them. Germline assignment: CDR1 SGHDN and CDR2 FVKESK. CDR3 sequence (DNA): TGTGCCAGCAGCCAAAACAGCTACTATGGCTACACCTTC. Residues: CASSQNSYYGYTF. Full variable domain (rest looked up from reference TRBV14 and TRBJ1-2): EAGVTQFPSHSVIEKGQTVTLRCDPISGHDNLYWYRRVMGKEIKFLLHFVKESKQDESGMPNNRFLAERTGGTYSTLKVQPAELEDSGVYFCASSQNSYYGYTFGSGTRLTVV.

This clone was found a few times. The J gene is TRBJ1-2, the V gene TRBV11-3; no clear D gene. Trimming took 4 bases from V and 4 from J, leaving 16 bases between them. Germline CDR1 and CDR2: SGHNT and YENEEA. CDR3 length: 15 residues. The CDR3 sequence is CASSSVESRGYGYTF. In DNA, the CDR3 is TGTGCCAGCAGCTCGGTAGAATCTAGAGGCTATGGCTACACCTTC. Variable domain in full (rest from reference TRBV11-3 and TRBJ1-2): EAGVVQSPRYKIIEKKQPVAFWCNPISGHNTLYWYLQNLGQGPELLIRYENEEAVDDSQLPKDRFSAERLKGVDSTLKIQPAELGDSAVYLCASSSVESRGYGYTFGSGTRLTVV.

In its sample, this clone is medium-sized. The chain carries TRBV11-3 and TRBJ1-1; perhaps TRBD1 as D (6 bases). This CDR3 spans 15 amino acids. Trimming pared 2 bases from V and 1 base from J, leaving 11 bases between. Germline CDR1 is SGHNT and CDR2 is YENEEA. The CDR3, as DNA: TGTGCCAGCAGCTTAATGGCAGGGGCGAACACTGAAGCTTTCTTT. Protein: CASSLMAGANTEAFF.

This clone was picked up a small number of times. This chain connects TRBV19 to TRBJ2-7, with a tentative D call TRBD2 (8 bases). Trimming stripped 3 bases from V and 3 bases from J, with 15 bases between. This CDR3 contains 15 residues. The germline CDR1 and CDR2 sequences are LNHDA and SQIVND (reference sequence). The CDR3 DNA is TGTGCCAGTAGTATGCCCGGGAGGGGGCTCTACGAGCAGTACTTC. The encoded protein is CASSMPGRGLYEQYF.

By its share, this clone is large. The V call is TRBV6-8, the J call TRBJ2-1; 8 bases map to TRBD2. This CDR3 comprises 14 residues. Trimming removed 5 bases from V and 5 bases from J; junction bases left unmatched: 5. Germline CDR1 is MNHGY and CDR2 is SAAAGT. The DNA of the CDR3 is TGTGCCAGCAGTGTTGCGGGAGGTAACAATGAGCAGTTCTTC. Its translation is CASSVAGGNNEQFF.

This clone has more than one count but fewer than ten. The V gene is TRBV6-8, the J gene TRBJ1-1; D is unresolved. Germline V CDR1 and CDR2: MNHGY, SAAAGT. The CDR3 is made up of 13 amino acids. Trimming took off 6 bases at V and 2 bases at J, with 10 bases between the two ends. The CDR3 here is CASSPDFNTEAFF. The CDR3 DNA sequence: TGTGCCAGCAGCCCCGACTTTAACACTGAAGCTTTCTTT.

The rearrangement links TRBV11-3 to TRBJ1-1, with D perhaps matching TRBD1 (5 bases). V gave up 2 bases and J gave up 4 bases, with 11 bases separating them. CDR1 is SGHNT and CDR2 is YENEEA in the germline V gene. This CDR3 contains 14 residues. In nucleotides, the CDR3 is TGTGCCAGCAGCTTATGGGGTGGGGGCACTGAAGCTTTCTTT. It is translated as CASSLWGGGTEAFF.

This chain joins TRBV12-5 and TRBJ2-7; 8 bases align to TRBD1. Trimming cost V 10 bases and J 3 bases; bases outside gene matches: 5. The CDR3 contains 12 residues. The germline CDR1 and CDR2 sequences are LGHNT and FRNRAP. The CDR3: CAKIQGDYEQYF. CDR3 coding DNA: TGTGCTAAGATACAGGGGGACTACGAGCAGTACTTC.

This sequence joins TRBV5-1 and TRBJ2-1, with 12 positions matching TRBD2. The CDR3 is 17 residues long. The germline V gene encodes CDR1 SGHRS and CDR2 YFSETQ. Trimming took 0 bases from V and 3 from J; bases not matched to a gene: 4. In nucleotides, the CDR3 is TGCGCCAGCAGCTTGGAGGAACTAGCGGGAGGCTACAATGAGCAGTTCTTC. Translating gives CASSLEELAGGYNEQFF.

J is TRBJ1-6 and V is TRBV19; no clear D gene. V dropped 6 bases and J dropped 5 bases, with 14 bases sitting between them. The CDR3 sequence is 15 residues long. From germline, CDR1 is LNHDA and CDR2 SQIVND (reference sequence). CDR3 protein: CASSVTKANNSPLHF. In nucleotides, the CDR3 is TGTGCCAGTAGCGTGACAAAGGCGAATAATTCACCCCTCCACTTT. Together with reference TRBV19 and TRBJ1-6, the CDR3 gives the full variable domain: DGGITQSPKYLFRKEGQNVTLSCEQNLNHDAMYWYRQDPGQGLRLIYYSQIVNDFQKGDIAEGYSVSREKKESFPLTVTSAQKNPTAFYLCASSVTKANNSPLHFGNGTRLTVT.